This T cell receptor (beta chain) derives from a study of blood T cells in healthy people across ages. Drawing of peripheral blood yielded ten milliliters from each donor. The amount of total RNA extracted per sample was at least 5.5 micrograms. There are many counts of this clonotype. This CDR3 has 14 residues. Germline lookup yields CDR1 SGHTA and CDR2 FQGNSA. V lost 4 bases and J lost 1, with 9 bases in between. PCR was performed a second time for about 6 to 11 cycles using a sample-barcoded 5' primer and a J-beta primer mix. Each CDR3 protein gets one entry after TCRdb re-called the 5' RACE reads with MiXCR. The sample consists of around 1.5 million distinct CDR3 sequences, around two fifths of them appearing once.

The chain recombines TRBV7-2 with TRBJ2-3, with unresolved D. The TCR sequence derives from a woman aged 18-30 years in good health. Sequencing used blood. CDR3 in DNA: TGTGCCAGCAGCTCACTTCGGGGCACAGATACGCAGTATTTT. This sequence encodes CASSSLRGTDTQYF.